Following are 5 T cell receptor beta chains from one sample sequenced in a study of T cell responses to AZD1222 COVID-19 vaccine. TCRdb's table, derived via immunoSEQ multiplex PCR, lists solely in-frame clones and lacks some. Of some 120,000 clones listed, around 90% are singletons. This specimen consisted of peripheral blood, obtained on day 0 of AZD1222 vaccination. The receptors here all came from an adult in good health.

The gene calls are TRBV7-3 and TRBJ2-2; 9 bases align to TRBD2. V lost 2 bases and J lost 8; bases outside the gene matches: 9. Per the germline V gene, CDR1 is SGHTA and CDR2 is FQGTGA. CDR3 length: 16 residues. The CDR3 DNA is TGTGCCAGCAGCTTATCGGAGCGCGGGAGGGCGGGGGAGCTGTTTTTT. Translation gives CASSLSERGRAGELFF.

The chain recombines TRBV4-3 with TRBJ2-7, with D unresolved. V dropped 1 base and J dropped 3 bases, with 7 bases sitting between them. Germline CDR1 is LGHNA and CDR2 is YSLEER. The CDR3 contains 13 residues. The CDR3 DNA sequence: TGCGCCAGCAGCCAAGGGGCAGGCTACGAGCAGTACTTC. This sequence encodes CASSQGAGYEQYF.

The rearrangement links TRBV11-3 to TRBJ1-1; TRBD1 agrees at 8 bases. J was trimmed by 3 bases and V by 3 bases; bases with no gene match: 3. The CDR3 is made up of 14 amino acids. Germline V gene lookup returns CDR1 SGHNT and CDR2 YENEEA. CDR3 DNA: TGTGCCAGCAGCTTGACAGGGGTCCACACTGAAGCTTTCTTT. Protein: CASSLTGVHTEAFF. The whole variable domain, filled in from reference TRBV11-3 and TRBJ1-1, reads EAGVVQSPRYKIIEKKQPVAFWCNPISGHNTLYWYLQNLGQGPELLIRYENEEAVDDSQLPKDRFSAERLKGVDSTLKIQPAELGDSAVYLCASSLTGVHTEAFFGQGTRLTVV.

J is TRBJ2-7 and V is TRBV7-2; 9 bases map to TRBD1. Germline CDR1 SGHTA, CDR2 FQGNSA. The length of the CDR3 is 14 residues. V was clipped by 5 bases and J by 2 bases; unmatched bases: 4. The CDR3 nucleotides read TGTGCCAGCAGCCTGGACAGGGGTCCCTACGAGCAGTACTTC. Translated: CASSLDRGPYEQYF.

This clone was counted only a few times. The CDR3 is CAISDSGTANYGYTF. DNA of the CDR3: TGTGCCATCAGTGATTCCGGGACAGCTAACTATGGCTACACCTTC. This chain uses TRBV10-3 with TRBJ1-2; 7 bases align to TRBD1. The CDR3 extends over 15 amino acids. CDR1 and CDR2 from the germline V gene are ENHRY and SYGVKD. Trimming took 3 bases from V and 0 from J; bases not matched to a gene: 4.